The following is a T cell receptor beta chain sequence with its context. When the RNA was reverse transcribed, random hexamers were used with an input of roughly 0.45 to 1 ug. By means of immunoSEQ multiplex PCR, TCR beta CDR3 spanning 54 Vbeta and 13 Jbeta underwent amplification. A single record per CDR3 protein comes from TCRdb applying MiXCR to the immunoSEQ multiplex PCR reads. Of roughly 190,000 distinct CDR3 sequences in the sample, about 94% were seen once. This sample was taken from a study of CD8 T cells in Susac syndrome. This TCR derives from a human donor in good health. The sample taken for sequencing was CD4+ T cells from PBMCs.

This CDR3 reads CASSPGQGEAFF. The DNA of the CDR3 is TGCGCCAGCAGTCCGGGACAGGGTGAAGCTTTCTTT. The genes are TRBV23-1 and TRBJ1-1, with TRBD1 identical over 9 bases. TRBV23-1 is assigned to the ORF class and has an uncertain function. The V segment lost 4 bases and the J segment 7 bases; nucleotides outside the gene matches: 1. The CDR3 sequence is 12 residues long.